This T cell receptor (beta chain) came from a study of T cell clonality in common variable immunodeficiency. This clone was detected many times. The read terminates 3 residues before the CDR3 end, so the remaining end is supplied by the germline J gene. Blood samples were heparinized, roughly 5 to 8.5 ml per donor. Equal genomic DNA amounts from CVID and control samples were sequenced. Using immunoSEQ multiplex PCR, the repertoire was profiled, and TCRdb retains in-frame clones only, with some absent. This sample comprises about 37,000 clones, none seen once only. The CDR3 runs 15 residues. Germline values: CDR1 MDHEN, CDR2 SYDVKM. The V and J ends lost 1 base and 0 bases, in that order; junction bases with no gene match: 2.

The TCR sequence derives from a person aged 18 to 75 in good health. Sequencing input: peripheral blood mononuclear cells. The chain combines TRBV28 with TRBJ2-7, with 8 bases aligning to TRBD2. The DNA read from the CDR3 is TGTGCCAGCAGTTTATACAGCGGGAGCTCCTACGAG. Translated, it gives CASSLYSGSSYE. The full-length CDR3 reads as CASSLYSGSSYEQYF.